The rows below give T cell receptor beta chains drawn from one sample of a study of shared clonotypes between healthy human individuals. Measured with immunoSEQ multiplex PCR; TCRdb has only the in-frame clones, and not every one. The sample consists of roughly 650,000 clones, roughly 97% of them appearing once. Sequences were obtained from naive CD4+ T cells sorted from blood. The receptor set was obtained from a woman aged 25 to 39 in good health. Each CDR3 is given with its conserved first and last residue. D genes are given only for firm matches. The size field is filled for only some rows; it gives once, few, many or a size class.

V gene	J gene	clone size	D gene	CDR3 DNA	CDR3 protein
TRBV15	TRBJ2-1	.	.	TGTGCCACCAGCAGAGACGGGCAGACCATCATCTACAATGAGCAGTTCTTC	CATSRDGQTIIYNEQFF
TRBV7-9	TRBJ1-1	.	.	TGTGCCAGCAGCTTGGTGAACACTGAAGCTTTCTTT	CASSLVNTEAFF
TRBV6-6	TRBJ2-3	.	.	TGTGCCAGCAGTTACTCATTAGGGGCAGGCACGCAGTATTTT	CASSYSLGAGTQYF
TRBV29-1	TRBJ2-7	.	TRBD1	TGCAGCGTTGGGGACCCCTTCGACAGGGGGCCCTCCTACGAGCAGTACTTC	CSVGDPFDRGPSYEQYF
TRBV27	TRBJ2-5	.	.	TGTGCCAGCAAGTTGGATCCAGGGCGAGAGACCCAGTACTTC	CASKLDPGRETQYF
TRBV25-1	TRBJ2-3	.	.	TGTGCCAGCAGTGATGGGGGAGGCACAGATACGCAGTATTTT	CASSDGGGTDTQYF
TRBV4-1	TRBJ2-3	.	.	TGCGCCAGCAGCCGACTGTCAGGGGTTAGTGGCACAGATACGCAGTATTTT	CASSRLSGVSGTDTQYF
TRBV10-1	TRBJ2-1	.	TRBD2	TGCGCCAGCAGCCTCGATAGGGGACTAGCGGGATACAATGAGCAGTTCTTC	CASSLDRGLAGYNEQFF
TRBV7-2	TRBJ2-3	.	.	TGTGCCAGCAGCTTAGGGGTTTATACGCAGTATTTT	CASSLGVYTQYF
TRBV10-3	TRBJ2-3	.	.	TGTGCCATCAGTGAGTCAGGGCTACTCACAGATACGCAGTATTTT	CAISESGLLTDTQYF
TRBV30	TRBJ2-4	.	.	TGTGCCTGGAGTTTAACGACAGTGGGGTTTGTGGAAAACATTCAGTACTTC	CAWSLTTVGFVENIQYF
TRBV9	TRBJ2-1	.	TRBD2	TGTGCCAGCAGCGCACTAGCGGGAGGGCCCGGTGAGCAGTTCTTC	CASSALAGGPGEQFF
TRBV11-2	TRBJ2-6	.	.	TGTGCCAGCAGCCGCAGGAGCTCTGGGGCCAACGTCCTGACTTTC	CASSRRSSGANVLTF
TRBV28	TRBJ1-3	.	.	TGTGCCAGCAGTTTAAGAAGGAACACCATATATTTT	CASSLRRNTIYF
TRBV6-1	TRBJ2-3	.	TRBD1	TGTGCCAGCAGTGCCAGGACAGGGGGAGGCACAGATACGCAGTATTTT	CASSARTGGGTDTQYF
TRBV7-2	TRBJ1-1	.	.	TGTGCCAGCAGCTTAGTGTACTCTGAAGCTTTCTTT	CASSLVYSEAFF
TRBV5-1	TRBJ2-5	.	TRBD1	TGCGCCAGCAGCTTCGGGACAGGGGTGGAGACCCAGTACTTC	CASSFGTGVETQYF
TRBV28	TRBJ2-7	.	.	TGTGCCAGTTTCGATACCGGGACTTATTCCTACGAGCAGTACTTC	CASFDTGTYSYEQYF
TRBV5-6	TRBJ2-5	.	TRBD1	TGTGCCAGCAGCTTGTCTCCTGGGACAGGGGTCATAGAGACCCAGTACTTC	CASSLSPGTGVIETQYF
TRBV5-6	TRBJ2-5	.	.	TGTGCCAGCAGCGCGGTTGGACCCCAAGAGACCCAGTACTTC	CASSAVGPQETQYF
TRBV7-7	TRBJ1-5	.	.	TGTGCCAGCAGCTCAACCTTAAGGGACCTGAAGCCCCAGCATTTT	CASSSTLRDLKPQHF
TRBV4-2	TRBJ2-7	.	TRBD2	TGTGCCAGCAGCCAACCTGGAGGACTAGCGGGAGGGTCCTCCTACGAGCAGTACTTC	CASSQPGGLAGGSSYEQYF
TRBV27	TRBJ1-1	.	TRBD1	TGTGCCAGCAGTTCCAGGGGGCGGGAGACTGAAGCTTTCTTT	CASSSRGRETEAFF
TRBV2	TRBJ2-3	.	.	TGTGCCAGCAGTGAAGTATCAGATACGCAGTATTTT	CASSEVSDTQYF
TRBV28	TRBJ2-5	.	TRBD1	TGTGCCAGCAGAATAACAGGGGTAGAGACCCAGTACTTC	CASRITGVETQYF
TRBV6-5	TRBJ2-3	.	.	TGTGCCAGCAGTTATAGTCCGGGTGGCACAGATACGCAGTATTTT	CASSYSPGGTDTQYF
TRBV5-1	TRBJ2-2	once	TRBD2	TGCGCCAGCACGGGAGGATGGAGTCACACCGGGGAGCTGTTTTTT	CASTGGWSHTGELFF
TRBV14	TRBJ2-5	.	TRBD2	TGTGCCAGCAGCCAAGGACTCGCGGGAGGGCGGGAGACCCAGTACTTC	CASSQGLAGGRETQYF
TRBV28	TRBJ2-7	.	.	TGTGCCAGCAGTTCGCATGGGACCAACGGAATGTACGAGCAGTACTTC	CASSSHGTNGMYEQYF
TRBV2	TRBJ2-2	.	TRBD2	TGTGCCAGCAGTCCCCTAGCGGGAGGCCCCACCGGGGAGCTGTTTTTT	CASSPLAGGPTGELFF
TRBV29-1	TRBJ1-5	.	.	TGCAGCGTTGAAACGGATTTAAATCAGCCCCAGCATTTT	CSVETDLNQPQHF
TRBV20-1	TRBJ1-2	few	TRBD1	TGCAGTGCAGGGGGCCTCTATGGCTACACCTTC	CSAGGLYGYTF
TRBV4-2	TRBJ1-2	.	TRBD1	TGTGCCAGCAGCCAGGATAGGGACAGAGCTTGGGGCTACACCTTC	CASSQDRDRAWGYTF
TRBV25-1	TRBJ2-3	.	.	TGTGCCAGCAGTGAATCCCCAGATACGCAGTATTTT	CASSESPDTQYF
TRBV7-8	TRBJ1-4	.	.	TGTGCCAGCAGCTCAACCGGGATCCGGAATGAAAAACTGTTTTTT	CASSSTGIRNEKLFF
TRBV6-5	TRBJ2-5	.	.	TGTGCCAGCAGTTACTTTGGGCTAGTCTCGGAGACCCAGTACTTC	CASSYFGLVSETQYF
TRBV27	TRBJ2-2	.	.	TGTGCCAGCAGTTTATCGAGGATACAGACTGGGGAGCTGTTTTTT	CASSLSRIQTGELFF
TRBV5-4	TRBJ2-2	.	.	TGTGCCAGCAGCTTGAAGAACACCGGGGAGCTGTTTTTT	CASSLKNTGELFF
TRBV6-4	TRBJ2-1	.	TRBD2	TGTGCCAGCAGTGACCAGCGGGAGACTGAGCAGTTCTTC	CASSDQRETEQFF
TRBV19	TRBJ2-2	.	TRBD1	TGTGCCAGTAGACTGACAGGGACCGGGGAGCTGTTTTTT	CASRLTGTGELFF
TRBV19	TRBJ2-5	.	.	TGTGCCAGACGACTCCCCCTGGGAGGAGAGACCCAGTACTTC	CARRLPLGGETQYF
TRBV30	TRBJ1-1	few	.	TGTGCCTGGAGTGTACGAAGGAACACTGAAGCTTTCTTT	CAWSVRRNTEAFF